This is a list of T cell receptor beta chains from one sample in a study of cytomegalovirus exposure and HLA in healthy donors. Assay used: immunoSEQ multiplex PCR; TCRdb lists only in-frame clones, some missing. The sample has over 70,000 clones; about 71% are singletons. The sequenced sample consisted of PBMCs. The origin of the receptors is a woman between 45 and 60 years old in good health and CMV-seropositive. Both conserved end residues are part of each CDR3. A D gene is named only where the DNA matches it firmly.

D gene	J gene	V gene	CDR3 protein
TRBD1	TRBJ2-1	TRBV5-8	CASSWTGSIRYNEQFF
NA	TRBJ1-3	TRBV9	CASSPLGGGNTIYF
TRBD1	TRBJ1-1	TRBV28	CASRGTGGTEAFF
NA	TRBJ2-7	TRBV4-3	CASSQDWGRAYEQYF
TRBD2	TRBJ2-1	TRBV6-6	CASSTSGLADEQFF
NA	TRBJ2-7	TRBV18	CASSPQPLRGEQYF
NA	TRBJ2-3	TRBV6-1	CASSTETDTQYF
TRBD1	TRBJ2-7	TRBV5-1	CASSTGTGVYEQYF
TRBD2	TRBJ2-3	TRBV11-2	CASRTGLAGGTDTQYF
TRBD1	TRBJ2-7	TRBV18	CASSLGQGSDEQYF
NA	TRBJ2-1	TRBV9	CASSSRGGDEQFF
TRBD2	TRBJ2-4	TRBV28	CASIASGILAKNIQYF
NA	TRBJ1-2	TRBV28	CASGLGYGYTF
NA	TRBJ2-4	TRBV19	CASSIEGQGVETIQYF
NA	TRBJ1-4	TRBV6-1	CASRWRRGGEKLFF
TRBD2	TRBJ2-3	TRBV2	CASSEAGLAFSTDTQYF
NA	TRBJ2-2	TRBV2	CASSADTYPGELFF
NA	TRBJ1-4	TRBV7-2	CASSFGGASNEKLFF
NA	TRBJ1-1	TRBV6-6	CASSRGDTEAFF
TRBD1	TRBJ2-7	TRBV5-5	CASSPDGTGGYEQYF